Presented here are 17 T cell receptor beta chains from one specimen sequenced in a study of cytomegalovirus exposure and HLA in healthy donors. Primers included in the PCR were 60 Vbeta and 13 Jbeta primers. Using immunoSEQ multiplex PCR, the repertoire was profiled, and TCRdb retains in-frame clones only, with some absent. The profile covers around 35,000 clones, with 74% appearing a single time and 6.3% taken by the ten largest. Sequenced sample: PBMCs. These receptors all stem from a man aged 25-45 years in good health and CMV-seronegative.

The genes are TRBV28 and TRBJ1-6; D uncertain. Trimming cost V 9 bases and J 14 bases, with 20 bases left between them. The CDR3 length is 13 residues. Germline CDR1 reads MDHEN; CDR2 reads SYDVKM. The CDR3 sequence is CASLSRRTDSLHF. CDR3 in DNA: TGTGCCAGTTTATCACGGCGTACCGACTCCCTCCACTTT.

This chain links TRBV5-1 with TRBJ1-1, with 11 bases matching TRBD1. With V trimmed by 4 bases and J by 4 bases, 6 bases remained unmatched. Per the germline V gene, CDR1 is SGHRS and CDR2 is YFSETQ. The CDR3 totals 15 residues. For the CDR3, the DNA is TGCGCCAGCAGCAGGGGACAGGGGGAGGGCACTGAAGCTTTCTTT. Translated: CASSRGQGEGTEAFF.

The genes are TRBV19 and TRBJ2-7; D is ambiguous. The germline CDR1 and CDR2 sequences are LNHDA and SQIVND (reference sequence). The CDR3 spans 13 residues. V lost 4 bases and J lost 4, with 11 bases in between. The CDR3 DNA follows: TGTGCCAGTAGTACCACGGGTGGGTACGAGCAGTACTTC. Protein sequence: CASSTTGGYEQYF.

This clone was observed a single time. This chain connects TRBV9 to TRBJ1-2, with D hard to call. The V gene lost 4 bases and the J gene lost 4 bases, with 14 bases spanning the gap. The germline gives CDR1 SGDLS, CDR2 YYNGEE. The length of the CDR3 is 14 residues. The CDR3 region has the DNA TGTGCCAGCAGCCCCTACTCCACCTCCTATGGCTACACCTTC. This translates into CASSPYSTSYGYTF.

The V call is TRBV10-3, the J call TRBJ1-5; the match to TRBD1 covers 7 bases. The V gene's germline CDR1 is ENHRY and CDR2 SYGVKD. CDR3 length equals 13 residues. V trimming: 7 bases; J trimming: 2 bases; junction bases outside the gene matches: 2. The CDR3 protein is CAINQGGNQPQHF. The CDR3 nucleotides read TGTGCCATCAACCAGGGGGGCAATCAGCCCCAGCATTTT.

This chain connects TRBV9 to TRBJ2-4; 12 bases agree with TRBD2. V was pared by 3 bases and J by 13 bases, with 8 bases of the junction left unmatched. Germline CDR1 and CDR2: SGDLS and YYNGEE. The CDR3 has 14 amino acids. The CDR3 DNA follows: TGTGCCAGCAGCGCAGGGACTAGCGGGCCGGACCAGTACTTC. Amino acids: CASSAGTSGPDQYF.

The CDR3 is CASSLAQGGTGELFF. The CDR3 DNA reads as TGTGCCAGCAGCTTGGCACAGGGGGGGACCGGGGAGCTGTTTTTT. The V and J genes are TRBV5-5 and TRBJ2-2, with a tentative D call TRBD1 (8 bases). Germline CDR1 SGHKS, CDR2 YYEKEE (reference sequence). The CDR3 is 15 residues long. V shed 0 bases and J shed 5 bases, with 11 bases lying between them.

The CDR3 sequence: CASTKAVADTEAFF. The DNA of the CDR3 is TGTGCCAGCACGAAGGCGGTGGCGGACACTGAAGCTTTCTTT. The rearrangement joins TRBV11-2 to TRBJ1-1; D unresolved. The length of the CDR3 is 14 residues. Germline CDR1 SGHAT, CDR2 FQNNGV. Trimming left V 7 bases short and J 3 bases short, with 15 bases between.

The rearrangement links TRBV19 to TRBJ2-1; 7 nucleotides agree with TRBD2. Per the germline V gene, CDR1 is LNHDA and CDR2 is SQIVND (reference sequence). The CDR3 is made up of 16 amino acids. With V trimmed by 4 bases and J by 4 bases, 10 bases remained unmatched. The CDR3 reads CASSNWASGDYNEQFF. In nucleotides, the CDR3 is TGTGCCAGTAGTAACTGGGCTAGCGGAGATTACAATGAGCAGTTCTTC.

This clone was seen once. The chain is built from TRBV6-5 and TRBJ1-2; 11 bases align to TRBD1. The trim removed 7 bases at V and 7 bases at J, leaving 8 bases unmatched. CDR3 length: 14 amino acids. The germline gives CDR1 MNHEY, CDR2 SVGAGI. The CDR3: CASIKDRGRCGYTF. The CDR3 region has the DNA TGTGCCAGCATTAAGGACAGGGGGCGGTGTGGCTACACCTTC.

The chain couples TRBV4-1 to TRBJ2-1; 12 bases match TRBD1. With V trimmed by 1 base and J by 7 bases, 2 bases remained unmatched. In germline, CDR1 is MGHRA, CDR2 YSYEKL. The CDR3 loop spans 15 amino acids. CDR3 region: CASSQGDRGRNEQFF. DNA for the CDR3: TGCGCCAGCAGCCAAGGGGACAGGGGGCGGAATGAGCAGTTCTTC.

The chain has TRBV5-1 and TRBJ1-2, with 8 bases aligning to TRBD1. This CDR3 contains 14 residues. V lost 0 bases and J lost 7; bases outside the gene matches: 5. The germline V gene encodes CDR1 SGHRS and CDR2 YFSETQ. The CDR3 coding sequence is TGCGCCAGCAGCTTGGCTGGACAGGGTTTTGGCTACACCTTC. Translation gives CASSLAGQGFGYTF.

J is TRBJ2-1 and V is TRBV27; the D gene is possibly TRBD2 (5 bases). V lost 0 bases and J lost 2, with 14 bases in between. This CDR3 has 17 amino acids. The germline CDR1 and CDR2 sequences are MNHEY and SMNVEV (reference sequence). The CDR3, as DNA: TGTGCCAGCAGTTTATCTCCATCTAGCTTCCCCTACAATGAGCAGTTCTTC. The encoded protein is CASSLSPSSFPYNEQFF.

The chain joins TRBV7-9 to TRBJ1-1, with 10 bases aligning to TRBD1. CDR1 SEHNR and CDR2 FQNEAQ come from the germline V gene (reference sequence). The CDR3 is 16 amino acids. The V and J ends lost 0 bases and 5 bases, in that order; junction bases with no gene match: 6. The CDR3 reads CASSLARQGAVTEAFF. The CDR3 region has the DNA TGTGCCAGCAGCTTAGCCCGACAGGGGGCAGTTACTGAAGCTTTCTTT.

The rearrangement links TRBV7-2 to TRBJ2-5; D is ambiguous. This CDR3 contains 15 residues. Trimming took off 0 bases at V and 4 bases at J, with 12 bases between the two ends. Germline loops: CDR1 SGHTA, CDR2 FQGNSA. The CDR3 nucleotides read TGTGCCAGCAGCTTAGCACCTACCGCCCGAGAGACCCAGTACTTC. This translates into CASSLAPTARETQYF.

V is TRBV30 and J is TRBJ2-3; D possibly corresponds to TRBD1 (5 bases). V was clipped by 0 bases and J by 6 bases, with 7 bases between them. Germline CDR1 reads GTSNPN; CDR2 reads SVGIG (reference sequence). This CDR3 region has 12 residues. The CDR3: CAWSVQVDTQYF. CDR3 in DNA: TGTGCCTGGAGTGTACAGGTGGATACGCAGTATTTT.

This clone has just a few counts. This chain connects TRBV6-5 to TRBJ2-7; TRBD1 matches at 9 bases. This CDR3 region has 16 residues. With 2 bases clipped from V and 3 bases from J, the junction kept 8 bases outside the gene matches. Germline V gene data show CDR1 as MNHEY and CDR2 as SVGAGI. The CDR3 DNA is TGTGCCAGCAGTTACAGGGGGACAGGGACTGGCTACGAGCAGTACTTC. Translation gives CASSYRGTGTGYEQYF.